This T cell receptor (beta chain) was sequenced in a study of T cell clonality in common variable immunodeficiency. Whole-study findings and limits: Common variable immunodeficiency TCR beta sequences reportedly had fewer deletions and N-nucleotide insertions. Shared TCRbeta clones were fewer between CVID subjects than controls.

TCRdb's copy holds only in-frame clones and misses some; the assay was immunoSEQ multiplex PCR. This sample carries 30,000 to 40,000 clones, none of them present only once. CVID subjects were neither ill nor on immunomodulatory or immunosuppressive medication at sampling. Heparinized whole blood, roughly 5 to 8.5 ml, came from each donor. Only a few counts were recorded for this clone. Its antigen is currently unknown. Read coverage stops 3 residues before the CDR3 terminus; the germline J gene supplies the remainder. The junction had 12 bases not matched to a gene; V was cut back by 6 bases and J by 1 base. The CDR3 runs to 16 residues. Germline CDR1 and CDR2: SNHLY and FYNNEI.

Sequencing was done on a sample of peripheral blood mononuclear cells. The receptor comes from a human donor with common variable immunodeficiency. The V and J genes are TRBV2 and TRBJ2-7, with TRBD2 matching over 7 bases. The DNA read from the CDR3 is TGTGCCAGCAGAATGTCGCGGGAGTTCCCTTCCTACGAG. This codes for CASRMSREFPSYE. The CDR3 in its entirety is CASRMSREFPSYEQYF.